The 3 T cell receptor beta chains given below trace back to one sample, sequenced in a study of blood T cells in healthy people across ages. The authors ran a second PCR of about 6 to 12 cycles using a sample-barcoded 5' primer and a J-beta primer mix. TCRdb analysed the 5' RACE reads with MiXCR anew, one entry per CDR3 protein. The table records some 1,800,000 distinct CDR3 sequences, about two fifths of them present only once. Sequenced input: blood. All receptors derive from a human donor in good health.

This clonotype has at least ten counts. This chain connects TRBV4-3 to TRBJ1-2; D not resolved. Trimming stripped 4 bases from V and 7 bases from J, with 19 bases between. CDR3 length: 15 amino acids. CDR1 and CDR2 from the germline V gene are LGHNA and YSLEER. In DNA, the CDR3 is TGCGCCAGCAGCCCCGCGACGGACCCGATACGTGGCTACACCTTC. Its protein is CASSPATDPIRGYTF.

The chain uses TRBV20-1 and TRBJ2-7; no firm D call. CDR3 size: 14 residues. V lost 6 bases to trimming and J lost 0 bases, with 15 bases between them. CDR1 is DFQATT and CDR2 is SNEGSKA in the germline V gene (reference sequence). CDR3 nucleotides: TGCAGTGCCGACCACGACTCGAACTCCTACGAGCAGTACTTC. Translation gives CSADHDSNSYEQYF.

The chain carries TRBV29-1 and TRBJ2-7; D is unclear. The CDR3 is made up of 13 amino acids. CDR1 and CDR2 (germline): SQVTM, ANQGSEA. Trimming pared 6 bases from V and 2 bases from J, leaving 14 bases between. In DNA form, the CDR3 reads TGCAGCGTCAGCACTAAATTAACCTACGAGCAGTACTTC. Encoded protein: CSVSTKLTYEQYF.